One and the same sample provided the 8 T cell receptor beta chains below, sequenced in a study of T cells in women clearing cervical HPV infection. TCRdb keeps only in-frame clones here, not all; method: immunoSEQ multiplex PCR. The sample has around 48,000 clones; the top ten hold about 1.5%. The sequenced material came from blood buffy coat. These TCRs come from a woman between 18 and 70 years old with a cervical HPV16 infection that either progressed to CIN3+ or cleared (not recorded which).

Worth noting for this clone: The read is 3 residues too short to cover the CDR3 end, so that end is filled in from the germline J gene. The J gene is TRBJ2-2, the V gene TRBV30, with TRBD1 identical over 8 bases. Germline trimming cut 0 bases from V and 1 base from J; bases unmatched to any gene: 7. Germline assignment: CDR1 GTSNPN and CDR2 SVGIG (reference sequence). CDR3 size: 17 residues. The CDR3 bases that were read are TGTGCCTGGAGTGTACCCCCAGGGGGCCTGAACACCGGGGAG. Translation gives CAWSVPPGGLNTGE. The entire CDR3 protein is CAWSVPPGGLNTGELFF.

As concerns this clone: The CDR3 extends 3 residues past the end of the read, so its final part is completed from the germline J gene. The J gene is TRBJ1-1, the V gene TRBV5-1, with D unclear. CDR1 and CDR2 from the germline V gene are SGHRS and YFSETQ. Trimming took 2 bases from V and 3 from J, leaving 14 bases between them. This CDR3 region has 15 residues. The CDR3 here is CASSFVSVGDTEAFF. The sequenced part of the CDR3 DNA is TGCGCCAGCAGCTTCGTGTCCGTCGGGGACACTGAA. Drawing the rest from reference TRBV5-1 and TRBJ1-1, the complete variable domain is KAGVTQTPRYLIKTRGQQVTLSCSPISGHRSVSWYQQTPGQGLQFLFEYFSETQRNKGNFPGRFSGRQFSNSRSEMNVSTLELGDSALYLCASSFVSVGDTEAFFGQGTRLTVV.

With respect to this clone: Read data end 3 residues before the CDR3 end; the end is taken from the germline J gene. This chain connects TRBV5-6 to TRBJ1-5, with D perhaps matching TRBD1 (5 bases). The germline CDR1 and CDR2 sequences are SGHDT and YYEEEE. The CDR3 length is 15 residues. V was shortened by 1 base and J by 0 bases, with 8 bases between the two germline ends. The chain's CDR3 is CASSLKGFSNQPQHF. Incomplete CDR3 DNA: TGTGCCAGCAGCTTGAAGGGGTTTAGCAATCAGCCC.

About this clone: The read finishes 3 residues shy of the CDR3 end, and the germline J gene is used to complete it. The chain carries TRBV19 and TRBJ1-5; D perhaps matches TRBD1 (5 bases). Germline V gene lookup returns CDR1 LNHDA and CDR2 SQIVND (reference sequence). The CDR3 length is 15 residues. Deletions cut 3 bases from V and 2 bases from J, with 11 bases between. This CDR3 is CASSIADRGNQPQHF. Incomplete CDR3 DNA: TGTGCCAGTAGTATTGCCGACAGAGGCAATCAGCCC.

With respect to this clone: The CDR3 end is not reached by the read, which stops 3 residues before it; the germline J gene fills it in. The rearrangement joins TRBV5-5 to TRBJ1-1, with D unclear. In germline, CDR1 is SGHKS, CDR2 YYEKEE (reference sequence). V was clipped by 6 bases and J by 0 bases, with 12 bases between them. CDR3 length: 14 amino acids. The DNA read from the CDR3 is TGTGCCAGCATCCCTGGACTCATGAACACTGAA. It specifies CASIPGLMNTE. The entire CDR3 reads CASIPGLMNTEAFF. Together with reference TRBV5-5 and TRBJ1-1, the CDR3 gives the full variable domain: DAGVTQSPTHLIKTRGQQVTLRCSPISGHKSVSWYQQVLGQGPQFIFQYYEKEERGRGNFPDRFSARQFPNYSSELNVNALLLGDSALYLCASIPGLMNTEAFFGQGTRLTVV.

Regarding this clone: The read ends 3 residues before the CDR3 terminus; that terminus is restored from the germline J gene. The gene calls are TRBV10-2 and TRBJ1-5; D is perhaps TRBD1 (6 bases). V lost 2 bases and J 6 bases, leaving 11 bases between the germline ends. Germline V gene data show CDR1 as WSHSY and CDR2 as SAAADI. The CDR3 has 14 residues. CDR3 DNA, as far as it was read: TGCGCCAGCAGTGAGCTCACAGGGTCTCAGCCC. Amino acids: CASSELTGSQP. The complete CDR3 sequence is CASSELTGSQPQHF.

Regarding this clone: The CDR3 end is not reached by the read, which stops 3 residues before it; the germline J gene fills it in. The chain employs TRBV10-3 and TRBJ1-3, with 11 bases matching TRBD1. With 6 bases clipped from V and 7 bases from J, the junction kept 2 bases outside the gene matches. The germline gives CDR1 ENHRY, CDR2 SYGVKD. The CDR3 is 13 residues long. The chain's CDR3 is CAISGQGANTIYF. Incomplete CDR3 DNA: TGTGCCATCAGCGGACAGGGGGCGAACACC.

As regards this clone: The read comes to an end 3 residues before the CDR3 does, leaving the germline J gene to fill in the end. The chain couples TRBV3-1 (or the pseudogene TRBV3-2) to TRBJ2-7; D is undetermined. Deletions cut 5 bases from V and 0 bases from J, with 14 bases between. The CDR3 loop spans 15 amino acids. CDR1 is LGHDT, CDR2 YNNKEL, per germline (reference sequence). The CDR3 bases that were read are TGTGCCAGCAGCGCCCCCGGTCGCTCCTCCTACGAG. Protein: CASSAPGRSSYE. The entire CDR3 protein reads CASSAPGRSSYEQYF.